Listed here are 25 T cell receptor beta chains from one sample, sequenced in a study of blood T cell repertoires in COVID-19. Profiling relied on immunoSEQ multiplex PCR, and the TCRdb table lists in-frame clones only, not all of them. The sample gives about 57,000 clones, 82% of which show up once; approximately 7.7% is in the top ten. The sample consisted of peripheral blood. These receptors were collected from a woman older than 75 with acute or convalescent COVID-19.

V and J are TRBV10-2 and TRBJ2-7, with D possibly TRBD2 on 6 matching bases. V was shortened by 7 bases and J by 2 bases, with 9 bases between the two germline ends. Germline loops: CDR1 WSHSY, CDR2 SAAADI. The CDR3 spans 12 residues. As DNA, the CDR3 is TGCGCCAGCACTAGCGTCACCTACGAGCAGTACTTC. This encodes CASTSVTYEQYF.

This clone was recorded once. V usage is TRBV7-8 and J usage is TRBJ1-5; D is undetermined. The CDR3 covers 14 residues. Between the trimmed V and J ends, which lost 2 bases and 7 bases, there was a span of 12 bases. Germline CDR1 reads SGHVS; CDR2 reads FQNEAQ. CDR3 in amino acids: CASSLSASVQPQHF. CDR3 nucleotide sequence: TGTGCCAGCAGCTTATCGGCCAGCGTCCAGCCCCAGCATTTT.

The chain recombines TRBV29-1 with TRBJ2-3; D gene uncertain. The germline V gene encodes CDR1 SQVTM and CDR2 ANQGSEA. Trimming pared 4 bases from V and 5 bases from J, leaving 7 bases between. This CDR3 contains 11 residues. Here the CDR3 reads CSVVSEDTQYF. The DNA for the CDR3 is TGCAGCGTTGTAAGCGAAGATACGCAGTATTTT.

CDR3 residues: CASRLSGGFSSTEAFF. CDR3 nucleotide sequence: TGTGCCAGCAGACTAAGTGGGGGCTTCTCCAGTACTGAAGCTTTCTTT. This chain uses TRBV28 with TRBJ1-1; weak D call: TRBD1 (6 bases). CDR3 length: 16 amino acids. Germline V gene data show CDR1 as MDHEN and CDR2 as SYDVKM. V was pared by 6 bases and J by 5 bases, with 22 bases between.

The V gene is TRBV30, the J gene TRBJ1-6; 7 nucleotides line up with TRBD1. The CDR3 contains 13 residues. The V segment lost 5 bases and the J segment 7 bases; nucleotides outside the gene matches: 5. CDR1 and CDR2 from the germline V gene are GTSNPN and SVGIG (reference sequence). The chain's CDR3 is CAWAGQENSPLHF. The CDR3 region has the DNA TGTGCCTGGGCCGGACAGGAAAATTCACCCCTCCACTTT. The full variable domain, its missing parts supplied by reference TRBV30 and TRBJ1-6, is SQTIHQWPATLVQPVGSPLSLECTVEGTSNPNLYWYRQAAGRGLQLLFYSVGIGQISSEVPQNLSASRPQDRQFILSSKKLLLSDSGFYLCAWAGQENSPLHFGNGTRLTVT.

This chain uses TRBV11-2 with TRBJ2-3, with 8 bases lining up with TRBD2. This CDR3 has 15 amino acids. The J segment lost 5 bases and the V segment lost 1 base, leaving 5 bases of the junction unmatched. From germline, CDR1 is SGHAT and CDR2 FQNNGV. DNA of the CDR3: TGTGCCAGCAGCTTAGTTCCCGGGGGGGGAGATACGCAGTATTTT. Translating it yields CASSLVPGGGDTQYF.

The DNA for the CDR3 is TGTGCCAGCAGCTTAGGGGGACAGGGGGCCAGGAACACTGAAGCTTTCTTT. This gives the protein CASSLGGQGARNTEAFF. This chain joins TRBV7-9 and TRBJ1-1, with TRBD1 matching over 12 bases. Per germline, CDR1 SEHNR and CDR2 FQNEAQ (reference sequence). The V gene end was trimmed by 1 base and the J gene end by 1 base; junction bases not matched to a gene: 4. The CDR3 spans 17 residues.

The chain joins TRBV5-1 to TRBJ1-1; D remains unclear. Trimming removed 0 bases from V and 0 bases from J, with 9 bases in between. Germline V CDR1 and CDR2: SGHRS, YFSETQ. The CDR3 length is 15 residues. This CDR3 is CASSLAAGLNTEAFF. The CDR3 DNA reads TGCGCCAGCAGCTTGGCAGCGGGGTTGAACACTGAAGCTTTCTTT.

The rearrangement links TRBV7-3 to TRBJ2-1; D unresolved. The CDR3 loop spans 12 amino acids. Germline V gene lookup returns CDR1 SGHTA and CDR2 FQGTGA. With 2 bases removed from V and 7 bases from J, the gap between germline ends came to 6 bases. CDR3 sequence: CASSLGRNEQFF. The CDR3, as DNA: TGTGCCAGCAGCTTAGGCAGGAATGAGCAGTTCTTC.

The rearrangement links TRBV30 to TRBJ1-2; D may be TRBD1 (6 bases). Between the trimmed V and J ends, which lost 4 bases and 7 bases, there was a span of 13 bases. Germline-derived CDR1 and CDR2 are GTSNPN and SVGIG (reference sequence). The CDR3 is made up of 12 amino acids. CDR3 nucleotides: TGTGCCTGGACCCAGGGGTGGGGTGGCTACACCTTC. Amino acid sequence: CAWTQGWGGYTF. Full variable domain (remainder filled in from reference TRBV30 and TRBJ1-2): SQTIHQWPATLVQPVGSPLSLECTVEGTSNPNLYWYRQAAGRGLQLLFYSVGIGQISSEVPQNLSASRPQDRQFILSSKKLLLSDSGFYLCAWTQGWGGYTFGSGTRLTVV.

This clone was seen more than once but under ten times. This CDR3 is CATRGRPEAFF. In nucleotides, the CDR3 is TGTGCCACCCGTGGCAGGCCTGAAGCTTTCTTT. The chain uses TRBV28 and TRBJ1-1; D is unresolved. Trimming pared 10 bases from V and 6 bases from J, leaving 12 bases between. The CDR3 contains 11 residues. Germline values: CDR1 MDHEN, CDR2 SYDVKM.

The rearrangement links TRBV7-9 to TRBJ1-1; unclear D gene. This CDR3 is 13 amino acids long. Germline assignment: CDR1 SEHNR and CDR2 FQNEAQ (reference sequence). Trimming cost V 5 bases and J 1 base, with 8 bases left between them. The CDR3: CASSPPGNTEAFF. For the CDR3, the DNA is TGTGCCAGCAGCCCCCCGGGGAACACTGAAGCTTTCTTT. The full variable domain, completed using reference TRBV7-9 and TRBJ1-1, is DTGVSQNPRHKITKRGQNVTFRCDPISEHNRLYWYRQTLGQGPEFLTYFQNEAQLEKSRLLSDRFSAERPKGSFSTLEIQRTEQGDSAMYLCASSPPGNTEAFFGQGTRLTVV.

As to this clone: An end of the junction does not agree with germline; a read error may underlie this. V is TRBV5-4 and J is TRBJ2-2; possible D gene TRBD2, 5 bases. From germline, CDR1 is SGHNT and CDR2 YYREEE (reference sequence). The CDR3 is 12 residues long. The CDR3 sequence is CASSLETGELFF. The CDR3 bases are TGTGCCAGCAGCTTGGAAACCGGGGAACTGTTTTTT.

This clone has only one observation. The J gene is TRBJ2-3, the V gene TRBV12-3 or TRBV12-4; no definite D call. The length of the CDR3 is 11 residues. Between the trimmed V and J ends, which lost 3 bases and 6 bases, there was a span of 4 bases. The CDR3 sequence is CASSFSDTQYF. The CDR3 DNA is TGTGCCAGCAGTTTTTCTGATACGCAGTATTTT.

CDR3 amino acids: CASSLTRGSNYGYTF. DNA of the CDR3: TGTGCCAGCAGCCTGACGCGGGGTTCTAACTATGGCTACACCTTC. The J gene is TRBJ1-2, the V gene TRBV3-1 (or the pseudogene TRBV3-2), with D unclear. This CDR3 is 15 amino acids long. Germline V lookup: CDR1 LGHDT, CDR2 YNNKEL (reference sequence). Trimming shortened V by 4 bases and J by 0 bases, and 12 bases separated the two germline ends.

For the CDR3, the DNA is TGTGCCAGCAGTTTATCAGGGGCGAACAATGAGCAGTTCTTC. As protein: CASSLSGANNEQFF. V usage is TRBV27 and J usage is TRBJ2-1, with D perhaps matching TRBD1 (5 bases). The CDR3 contains 14 residues. CDR1 and CDR2 (germline): MNHEY, SMNVEV (reference sequence). Trimming pared 0 bases from V and 5 bases from J, leaving 8 bases between.

The chain is built from TRBV5-1 and TRBJ2-2, with D tentatively TRBD2 (5 bases). CDR1 SGHRS and CDR2 YFSETQ come from the germline V gene. Deletions cut 0 bases from V and 5 bases from J, with 14 bases between. This CDR3 contains 16 residues. CDR3 loop: CASSLVLPPGTGELFF. CDR3 in DNA: TGCGCCAGCAGCTTGGTCCTCCCTCCGGGAACCGGGGAGCTGTTTTTT.

The rearrangement links TRBV7-9 to TRBJ2-7, with 10 bases aligning to TRBD1. Germline trimming cut 6 bases from V and 6 bases from J; bases unmatched to any gene: 5. This CDR3 spans 13 amino acids. The germline V gene encodes CDR1 SEHNR and CDR2 FQNEAQ (reference sequence). The CDR3 here is CASRTTGGSEQYF. The CDR3 DNA reads as TGTGCCAGCAGGACGACAGGGGGCTCCGAGCAGTACTTC.

This clone has only a few counts. The chain joins TRBV5-4 to TRBJ2-2; TRBD1 might be the D (5 bases). The CDR3 has 14 amino acids. The V end lost 0 bases, the J end lost 5 bases, and 8 bases lay between the germline ends. Germline assignment: CDR1 SGHNT and CDR2 YYREEE (reference sequence). CDR3 protein: CASSLEGETGELFF. CDR3 nucleotide sequence: TGTGCCAGCAGCTTGGAAGGGGAAACCGGGGAGCTGTTTTTT.

Of note for this clone: This specimen includes other DNA sequences encoding the same CDR3. The rearrangement uses TRBV5-5 and TRBJ2-5; possible D gene TRBD2, 5 bases. Trimming left V 2 bases short and J 5 bases short, with 7 bases between. The germline CDR1 and CDR2 sequences are SGHKS and YYEKEE (reference sequence). The CDR3 totals 12 residues. The CDR3: CASSFPGETQYF. In DNA form, the CDR3 reads TGTGCCAGCAGCTTTCCGGGGGAGACCCAGTACTTC.

The chain links TRBV4-1 to TRBJ2-5, with a possible D match to TRBD1 (5 bases). V was cut by 1 base and J by 5 bases, with 14 bases left in between. Germline loops: CDR1 MGHRA, CDR2 YSYEKL. There are 15 residues in the CDR3. CDR3 DNA: TGCGCCAGCAGCCAAGGGGCAGGGATGCGGGAGACCCAGTACTTC. The encoded protein is CASSQGAGMRETQYF.

This clone occurred a few times. J is TRBJ2-3 and V is TRBV2; TRBD2 matches 11 bases. V gave up 5 bases and J gave up 1 base; unmatched junction bases: 2. The CDR3 consists of 15 residues. Germline V gene sequence: CDR1 SNHLY, CDR2 FYNNEI. CDR3 DNA sequence: TGTGCCAGCAGTCCGGGACTAGCGGGCACAGATACGCAGTATTTT. Residues: CASSPGLAGTDTQYF.

The CDR3 DNA reads TGTGCCAGCAGTGAACGCCAGGGGGCCCACGAGCAGTACTTC. Its protein is CASSERQGAHEQYF. The J gene is TRBJ2-7, the V gene TRBV2; 8 bases match TRBD1. The CDR3 extends over 14 amino acids. The germline V gene encodes CDR1 SNHLY and CDR2 FYNNEI. Trimming at V came to 2 bases and at J to 5 bases, leaving 5 bases not matched to a gene.

In its sample, this clone was seen once. The chain couples TRBV11-2 to TRBJ2-5; 8 positions match TRBD1. The CDR3 extends over 16 amino acids. J lost 4 bases, V lost 5 bases, and 12 bases had no gene match. Germline CDR1 and CDR2: SGHAT and FQNNGV. The CDR3 bases are TGTGCCAGCAGCCCACAACAGGGGGAGGAAAGAGAGACCCAGTACTTC. Its protein product is CASSPQQGEERETQYF.

The V call is TRBV5-4, the J call TRBJ1-5; 10 bases match TRBD1. In germline, CDR1 is SGHNT, CDR2 YYREEE (reference sequence). This CDR3 is 15 amino acids long. After removal of 4 bases from V and 8 bases from J, the junction contained 9 bases not matched to a gene. CDR3 in DNA: TGTGCCAGCAGCAGGGACAGGGGCGTTAATGAGCCCCAGCATTTT. As protein: CASSRDRGVNEPQHF.